Following are 24 T cell receptor beta chains from one sample sequenced in a study of blood T cell repertoires in COVID-19. Clones were sequenced by immunoSEQ multiplex PCR, and TCRdb holds only the in-frame ones, with some missing. The sample carries some 110,000 clones, 75% to 90% recorded once. Sequences were obtained from peripheral blood. The source of these receptors is a man between 65 and 79 years old with acute or convalescent COVID-19.

The genes are TRBV28 and TRBJ2-2; maybe TRBD1 (6 bases). V lost 2 bases, J lost 5 bases, and 12 bases lay in between. CDR3 length equals 15 residues. Germline V gene data show CDR1 as MDHEN and CDR2 as SYDVKM. CDR3 in DNA: TGTGCCAGCAGTTTACCAGGGGTGAGGACCGGGGAGCTGTTTTTT. Protein: CASSLPGVRTGELFF.

The chain links TRBV13 to TRBJ1-1; TRBD1 might be the D (5 bases). This CDR3 is 18 amino acids long. Per the germline V gene, CDR1 is PRHDT and CDR2 is FYEKMQ (reference sequence). Trimming pared 3 bases from V and 0 bases from J, leaving 20 bases between. CDR3 bases: TGTGCCAGCAGCTTCATTCGGGGGAGCCGGACAATGAACACTGAAGCTTTCTTT. Protein: CASSFIRGSRTMNTEAFF. Combining the CDR3 with reference TRBV13 and TRBJ1-1 gives the whole variable domain AAGVIQSPRHLIKEKRETATLKCYPIPRHDTVYWYQQGPGQDPQFLISFYEKMQSDKGSIPDRFSAQQFSDYHSELNMSSLELGDSALYFCASSFIRGSRTMNTEAFFGQGTRLTVV.

This clone has just a few counts. The chain couples TRBV7-3 to TRBJ1-2; possibly TRBD1 for D (6 bases). The CDR3 length is 14 residues. The V gene's germline CDR1 is SGHTA and CDR2 FQGTGA. The V end lost 5 bases, the J end lost 4 bases, and 14 bases lay between the germline ends. CDR3 protein: CASSVDRQGYGYTF. The CDR3, as DNA: TGTGCCAGCAGCGTAGACAGGCAAGGCTATGGCTACACCTTC.

This chain joins TRBV2 and TRBJ2-3; TRBD2 matches at 7 bases. Germline V gives CDR1 SNHLY, CDR2 FYNNEI. Losses at the gene ends were 2 bases for V and 14 bases for J; bases not matched to a gene: 10. The CDR3 is 13 residues long. CDR3 residues: CASSENGLGSRYF. In DNA form, the CDR3 reads TGTGCCAGCAGTGAAAACGGACTAGGGTCAAGGTATTTT.

The rearrangement links TRBV5-1 to TRBJ2-1; TRBD1 agrees at 9 bases. V gave up 4 bases and J gave up 8 bases; unmatched junction bases: 7. The CDR3 has 14 residues. Per the germline V gene, CDR1 is SGHRS and CDR2 is YFSETQ. Here the CDR3 reads CASSTRQGGHEQFF. DNA of the CDR3: TGCGCCAGCAGCACCAGACAGGGGGGTCATGAGCAGTTCTTC.

The chain couples TRBV15 to TRBJ2-1; the D gene is possibly TRBD1 (5 bases). The CDR3 runs to 17 residues. V lost 2 bases, J lost 3 bases, and 17 bases lay in between. Germline assignment: CDR1 LNHNV and CDR2 YYDKDF (reference sequence). Here the CDR3 DNA reads TGTGCCACCAGCAGAACTTTCCAGCAGGGTAACTACAATGAGCAGTTCTTC. Its translation: CATSRTFQQGNYNEQFF.

This clone was counted between two and nine times. The chain has TRBV19 and TRBJ1-2; no clear D gene. Germline assignment: CDR1 LNHDA and CDR2 SQIVND (reference sequence). The CDR3 is 12 amino acids. V was cut by 3 bases and J by 5 bases, with 7 bases left in between. The CDR3 region is CASSMTNYGYTF. Here the CDR3 DNA reads TGTGCCAGTAGTATGACAAATTATGGCTACACCTTC. The full variable domain, in which reference TRBV19 and TRBJ1-2 provide the parts outside the CDR3, is DGGITQSPKYLFRKEGQNVTLSCEQNLNHDAMYWYRQDPGQGLRLIYYSQIVNDFQKGDIAEGYSVSREKKESFPLTVTSAQKNPTAFYLCASSMTNYGYTFGSGTRLTVV.

This clone is a singleton in its sample. The rearrangement links TRBV11-3 to TRBJ2-7; weak D call: TRBD1 (5 bases). This CDR3 has 12 residues. Germline V gives CDR1 SGHNT, CDR2 YENEEA. The V and J ends lost 0 bases and 9 bases respectively, with 9 bases between them. CDR3 sequence: CASSLDNGAQYF. CDR3 nucleotides: TGTGCCAGCAGCTTAGATAATGGGGCGCAGTACTTC.

This chain connects TRBV5-1 to TRBJ2-1, with TRBD1 identical over 11 bases. This CDR3 region has 15 residues. The J segment lost 10 bases and the V segment lost 4 bases, leaving 10 bases of the junction unmatched. Germline lookup yields CDR1 SGHRS and CDR2 YFSETQ. CDR3 nucleotide sequence: TGCGCCAGCAGCCTGGGACAGGGGGGAGTTTGGGAGCAGTTCTTC. Its translation: CASSLGQGGVWEQFF.

The chain has TRBV15 and TRBJ1-1; the match to TRBD1 covers 10 bases. This CDR3 contains 16 residues. The germline V gene has CDR1 LNHNV and CDR2 YYDKDF (reference sequence). V gave up 0 bases and J gave up 10 bases; unmatched junction bases: 11. The CDR3 protein is CATSRDPAGTGVGAFF. The CDR3 coding sequence is TGTGCCACCAGCAGAGATCCGGCCGGGACAGGGGTTGGAGCTTTCTTT. Variable domain in full (rest from reference TRBV15 and TRBJ1-1): DAMVIQNPRYQVTQFGKPVTLSCSQTLNHNVMYWYQQKSSQAPKLLFHYYDKDFNNEADTPDNFQSRRPNTSFCFLDIRSPGLGDTAMYLCATSRDPAGTGVGAFFGQGTRLTVV.

The CDR3 bases are TGTGCCAGCAGCTTAGGACTAGCGGGAGGGCGCGGCACCGGGGAGCTGTTTTTT. Translating it yields CASSLGLAGGRGTGELFF. The rearrangement joins TRBV7-2 to TRBJ2-2; 14 nucleotides match TRBD2. Trimming removed 1 base from V and 4 bases from J; junction bases left unmatched: 5. The CDR3 has 18 amino acids. Per the germline V gene, CDR1 is SGHTA and CDR2 is FQGNSA.

This chain connects TRBV30 to TRBJ1-3; no clear D. CDR1 and CDR2 (germline): GTSNPN, SVGIG (reference sequence). The CDR3 is 15 residues long. V shed 3 bases and J shed 4 bases, with 16 bases lying between them. The DNA of the CDR3 is TGTGCCTGGAGAGGTTCGGGGTTGTTGGGAAACACCATATATTTT. As protein: CAWRGSGLLGNTIYF.

This clone was counted a single time. The chain has TRBV28 and TRBJ1-2; D possibly corresponds to TRBD1 (5 bases). In germline, CDR1 is MDHEN, CDR2 SYDVKM. The CDR3 loop spans 15 amino acids. The V end was cut by 6 bases, the J end by 7 bases, with 21 bases between. The CDR3 DNA sequence: TGTGCCAGCAGCACCCCCTCAGACAGCGTCCGTGGCTACACCTTC. It is translated as CASSTPSDSVRGYTF.

The chain links TRBV19 to TRBJ1-1, with D possibly being TRBD1 (6 bases). Germline V gives CDR1 LNHDA, CDR2 SQIVND (reference sequence). The CDR3 has 13 residues. The ends were cut back, 9 bases at V and 2 bases at J, with 13 bases in the middle. The CDR3 reads CASRGQRNTEAFF. CDR3 DNA sequence: TGTGCCAGCCGGGGACAAAGAAACACTGAAGCTTTCTTT. Full variable domain (missing parts from reference TRBV19 and TRBJ1-1): DGGITQSPKYLFRKEGQNVTLSCEQNLNHDAMYWYRQDPGQGLRLIYYSQIVNDFQKGDIAEGYSVSREKKESFPLTVTSAQKNPTAFYLCASRGQRNTEAFFGQGTRLTVV.

In DNA form, the CDR3 reads TGTGCCAGCAGTTTAAATCGACAGTTTAATGAGCAGTTCTTC. Encoded protein: CASSLNRQFNEQFF. The chain uses TRBV27 and TRBJ2-1, with D perhaps matching TRBD1 (5 bases). Trimming pared 2 bases from V and 7 bases from J, leaving 12 bases between. There are 14 residues in the CDR3. The germline V gene has CDR1 MNHEY and CDR2 SMNVEV (reference sequence).

This chain joins TRBV29-1 and TRBJ2-3, with TRBD1 matching over 8 bases. The CDR3 sequence is 14 residues long. Germline V gene sequence: CDR1 SQVTM, CDR2 ANQGSEA. With V trimmed by 7 bases and J by 1 base, 7 bases remained unmatched. DNA for the CDR3: TGCAGCGCCTCACCAGGGGGCGGCACAGATACGCAGTATTTT. Protein product: CSASPGGGTDTQYF.

This clone came up once. The V and J genes are TRBV11-1 and TRBJ2-4; TRBD1 is a possible D gene (5 bases). This CDR3 comprises 13 residues. Germline CDR1 SGHAT, CDR2 FQDESV (reference sequence). Trimming stripped 1 base from V and 7 bases from J, with 8 bases between. The CDR3 region is CASSLGRVNIQYF. The DNA of the CDR3 is TGTGCCAGCAGCTTAGGCAGGGTGAACATTCAGTACTTC.

This clone has only one observation. The genes are TRBV5-1 and TRBJ2-1; 12 bases align to TRBD2. J lost 3 bases, V lost 4 bases, and 2 bases had no gene match. CDR3 length: 15 amino acids. The germline V gene has CDR1 SGHRS and CDR2 YFSETQ. The CDR3 sequence is CASSTLAGGYNEQFF. The CDR3, as DNA: TGCGCCAGCAGCACACTAGCGGGGGGCTACAATGAGCAGTTCTTC.

The rearrangement joins TRBV28 to TRBJ1-1; no firm D call. Germline CDR1 reads MDHEN; CDR2 reads SYDVKM. V was trimmed by 5 bases and J by 1 base, leaving 11 bases between them. The CDR3 extends over 14 amino acids. The CDR3 protein is CASSPVVGNTEAFF. The CDR3 DNA sequence: TGTGCCAGCAGTCCCGTGGTCGGGAACACTGAAGCTTTCTTT.

The chain is built from TRBV19 and TRBJ1-2; a weak D match, TRBD1 (5 bases). V lost 8 bases and J lost 4, with 20 bases in between. This CDR3 contains 15 residues. Germline CDR1 reads LNHDA; CDR2 reads SQIVND (reference sequence). CDR3: CASPRGRREAYGYTF. CDR3 bases: TGTGCCAGTCCCCGGGGGAGGAGGGAAGCCTATGGCTACACCTTC.

The rearrangement uses TRBV6-5 and TRBJ2-4; D not certain. Germline CDR1 MNHEY, CDR2 SVGAGI. The CDR3 is made up of 15 amino acids. V was cut by 0 bases and J by 7 bases, with 13 bases left in between. In DNA, the CDR3 is TGTGCCAGCAGTTACTCGCTGGGCCCTGGTAACATTCAGTACTTC. Its translation is CASSYSLGPGNIQYF.

This clone was detected once. This CDR3 reads CASKLGENRPQHF. The CDR3 nucleotides read TGTGCCAGCAAGCTGGGAGAGAATCGACCCCAGCATTTT. The V and J genes are TRBV28 and TRBJ1-5; D ambiguous. Germline CDR1 reads MDHEN; CDR2 reads SYDVKM. Trimming took 7 bases from V and 10 from J, leaving 17 bases between them. The CDR3 loop spans 13 amino acids.

This chain uses TRBV30 with TRBJ2-2; 8 bases are a match to TRBD1. Unmatched junction bases numbered 6, after V lost 0 bases and J lost 6 bases. The germline gives CDR1 GTSNPN, CDR2 SVGIG (reference sequence). This CDR3 has 15 residues. CDR3 protein: CAWSVWDRTAGELFF. For the CDR3, the DNA is TGTGCCTGGAGTGTCTGGGACAGGACCGCCGGGGAGCTGTTTTTT.

This sequence joins TRBV2 and TRBJ1-3; 9 bases map to TRBD1. Trimming took 3 bases from V and 0 from J; bases not matched to a gene: 0. Germline CDR1 SNHLY, CDR2 FYNNEI. This CDR3 comprises 15 residues. CDR3: CASSETGGSGNTIYF. The DNA of the CDR3 is TGTGCCAGCAGTGAGACAGGGGGCTCTGGAAACACCATATATTTT.